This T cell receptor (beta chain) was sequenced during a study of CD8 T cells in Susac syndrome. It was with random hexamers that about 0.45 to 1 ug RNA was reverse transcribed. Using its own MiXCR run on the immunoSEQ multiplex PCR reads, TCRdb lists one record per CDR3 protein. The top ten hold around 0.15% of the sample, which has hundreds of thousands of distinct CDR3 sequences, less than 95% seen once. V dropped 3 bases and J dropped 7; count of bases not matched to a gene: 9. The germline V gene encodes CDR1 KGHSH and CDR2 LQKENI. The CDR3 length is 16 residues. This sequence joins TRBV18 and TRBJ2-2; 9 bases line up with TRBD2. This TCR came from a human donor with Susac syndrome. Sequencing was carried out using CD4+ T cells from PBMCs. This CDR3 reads CASSPRTSDGSGELFF. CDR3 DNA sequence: TGTGCCAGCTCACCCAGGACTAGCGATGGAAGCGGGGAGCTGTTTTTT.